This TCR beta chain was captured by sequencing in a study of regulatory T cells in long-lasting Graves disease. Study-level findings and limits: Persistent cases favored TRBV28, TRBJ1-2 and TRBJ2-5.

This clonotype was counted many times. Antigen: not known. Germline CDR1 reads SGHRS; CDR2 reads YFSETQ. The CDR3 loop spans 15 amino acids. Trimming took off 6 bases at V and 5 bases at J, with 18 bases between the two ends. Arm-PCR of CDR3 regions and iRepertoire HTBI primers were the basis on which TCR beta libraries were built. Per the study methods: The identification of 50 to 65 TRBV and around 15 TRBJ segments was made across samples. TCRdb independently ran MiXCR on the multiplex PCR reads; one entry per CDR3 protein. The V and J calls and clone size are TCRdb's, not the authors'. The repertoire holds 560,000 or so distinct CDR3 sequences, about 16% seen once, with around 12% in the top ten. The time point denotes: newly diagnosed GD, antithyroid drugs for less than 3 months. RNA extracted from PBMCs served as the sequencing template. The same data also went into a second study, on T cells in Graves' hyperthyroidism and ophthalmopathy. From that report: Each diagnosis was grounded in clinical symptoms, serum thyroxine and TRAb, thyroid ultrasound, and orbital computed tomography. Most expanded thyroid clonotypes above 0.001 also appeared in blood.

The rearrangement uses TRBV5-1 and TRBJ2-1; TRBD1 is a possible D gene (6 bases). The sequence was obtained from a man aged 18 to 30 with Graves disease. The starting material was peripheral blood mononuclear cells (PBMCs), obtained at new diagnosis, from a patient treated with antithyroid drugs. The CDR3 is CASTRPGTQNNEQFF. The DNA of the CDR3 is TGCGCCAGCACTCGACCCGGGACACAAAACAATGAGCAGTTCTTC.